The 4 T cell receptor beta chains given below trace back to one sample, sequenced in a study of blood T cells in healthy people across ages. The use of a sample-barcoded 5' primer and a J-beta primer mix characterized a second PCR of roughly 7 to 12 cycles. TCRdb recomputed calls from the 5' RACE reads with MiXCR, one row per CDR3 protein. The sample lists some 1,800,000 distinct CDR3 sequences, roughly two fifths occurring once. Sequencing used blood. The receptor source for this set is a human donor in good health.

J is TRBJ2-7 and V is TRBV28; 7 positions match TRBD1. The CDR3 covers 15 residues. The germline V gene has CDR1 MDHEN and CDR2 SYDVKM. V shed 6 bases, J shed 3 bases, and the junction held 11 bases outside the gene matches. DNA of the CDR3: TGTGCCAGCAGCAGCCCGGGACAGACCCTCTACGAGCAGTACTTC. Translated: CASSSPGQTLYEQYF.

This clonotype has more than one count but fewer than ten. The chain's CDR3 is CASSSQTLRSGYEQYF. The CDR3 DNA reads TGTGCCAGCAGCTCCCAAACCCTACGATCGGGCTACGAGCAGTACTTC. This chain links TRBV7-2 with TRBJ2-5; no firm D call. The J call may be wrong; the DNA end is better matched by TRBJ2-7. In germline, CDR1 is SGHTA, CDR2 FQGNSA. This CDR3 contains 16 residues.

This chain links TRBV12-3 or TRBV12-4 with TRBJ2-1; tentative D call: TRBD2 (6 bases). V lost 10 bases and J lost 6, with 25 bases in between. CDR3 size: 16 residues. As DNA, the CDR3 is TGTGCCACCCAGACCTTTGGGGGGTTAATGAGCAATGAGCAGTTCTTC. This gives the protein CATQTFGGLMSNEQFF.

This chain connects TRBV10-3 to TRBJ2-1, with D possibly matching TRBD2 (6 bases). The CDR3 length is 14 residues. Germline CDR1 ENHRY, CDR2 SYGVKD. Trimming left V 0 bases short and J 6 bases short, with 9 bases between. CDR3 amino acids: CAISESMEGNEQFF. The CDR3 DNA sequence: TGTGCCATCAGTGAGTCTATGGAGGGCAATGAGCAGTTCTTC.